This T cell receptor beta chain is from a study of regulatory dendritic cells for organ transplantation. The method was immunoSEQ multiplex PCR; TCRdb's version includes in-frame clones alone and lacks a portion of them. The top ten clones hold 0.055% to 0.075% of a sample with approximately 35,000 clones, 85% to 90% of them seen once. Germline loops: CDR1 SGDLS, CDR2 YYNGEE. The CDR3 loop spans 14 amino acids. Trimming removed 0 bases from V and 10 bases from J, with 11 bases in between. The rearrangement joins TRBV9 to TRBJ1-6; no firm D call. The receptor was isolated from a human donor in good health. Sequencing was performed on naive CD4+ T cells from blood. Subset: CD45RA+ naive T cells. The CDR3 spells CASSVVPFGSPLHF. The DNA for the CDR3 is TGTGCCAGCAGCGTAGTTCCCTTTGGATCACCCCTCCACTTT.